The sequence of this T cell receptor (beta chain) was determined in a study of CD8+ T cells in alopecia areata. Study information: Tofacitinib was taken orally by treated patients, and the dose was 5 to 10 mg twice daily.

This clone has only a few counts. Its antigen is unidentified. RNA extraction was followed by reverse transcription into cDNA, which acted as the sequencing template. Clones were read by immunoSEQ multiplex PCR, and TCRdb kept only the in-frame ones, dropping some. Of approximately 59,000 clones in the sample, about 45% were seen once. Researchers gathered lesional scalp punch biopsies and peripheral blood from patients with alopecia areata. Sorting of CD4+ and CD8+ T cells was performed on PBMCs. Germline CDR1 and CDR2: LGHNA and YSLEER. Trimming cost V 4 bases and J 1 base, with 10 bases left between them. The CDR3 spans 14 residues. Whole-study findings and limits: Scalp sequencing also captures normal skin's resident alphabeta T cells.

This TCR came from a human donor with alopecia areata. Material: CD8+ T cells sorted from blood, obtained at week 0. This sequence joins TRBV4-3 and TRBJ1-1, with unresolved D. In DNA, the CDR3 is TGCGCCAGCAGCCGAACCAGAAGGAACACTGAAGCTTTCTTT. Its translation is CASSRTRRNTEAFF.